The 24 T cell receptor beta chains presented below share a single source sample, sequenced in a study of blood T cell repertoires in COVID-19. Measured with immunoSEQ multiplex PCR; TCRdb has only the in-frame clones, and not every one. This table has 150,000 to 200,000 clones, around 87% appearing once. The sequenced sample consisted of peripheral blood. All receptors come from a man aged 35 to 55 with active or convalescent COVID-19.

V and J are TRBV6-5 and TRBJ2-7; 8 bases match TRBD1. Germline CDR1 and CDR2: MNHEY and SVGAGI. There are 12 residues in the CDR3. Trimming took 8 bases from V and 4 from J; bases not matched to a gene: 4. CDR3 loop: CASGTGGYEQYF. For the CDR3, the DNA is TGTGCCAGCGGGACAGGTGGTTACGAGCAGTACTTC.

The V and J genes are TRBV7-9 and TRBJ1-2, with a weak D call TRBD1 (5 bases). The CDR3 has 16 amino acids. Germline V lookup: CDR1 SEHNR, CDR2 FQNEAQ (reference sequence). Trimming stripped 4 bases from V and 4 bases from J, with 19 bases between. CDR3 bases: TGTGCCAGCAGCTCCTCCGGGCAGGGACTATTCTATGGCTACACCTTC. This gives the protein CASSSSGQGLFYGYTF.

Comment on this clone: This sample also contains other DNA sequences that code for the same CDR3. The chain uses TRBV30 and TRBJ1-2; the D gene is possibly TRBD1 (5 bases). The CDR3 extends over 13 amino acids. The ends were cut back, 0 bases at V and 0 bases at J, with 5 bases in the middle. The V gene's germline CDR1 is GTSNPN and CDR2 SVGIG (reference sequence). The CDR3 region is CAWSVQANYGYTF. The CDR3 DNA is TGTGCCTGGAGTGTACAGGCTAACTATGGCTACACCTTC.

The CDR3 DNA sequence: TGTGCCAGCAGTCCAGGACTAGCGGGGGGCTTGTCGTACTTC. Its translation: CASSPGLAGGLSYF. The genes are TRBV28 and TRBJ2-5; 14 bases are a match to TRBD2. Trimming took 5 bases from V and 13 from J; bases not matched to a gene: 9. Looked up from germline, CDR1 is MDHEN and CDR2 is SYDVKM. The CDR3 extends over 14 amino acids.

This clone came up a few times. The rearrangement links TRBV10-2 to TRBJ2-2; perhaps TRBD2 as D (6 bases). From germline, CDR1 is WSHSY and CDR2 SAAADI. The length of the CDR3 is 16 residues. V lost 4 bases and J 1 base, leaving 13 bases between the germline ends. The CDR3 is CASSVPGTVNTGELFF. CDR3 DNA sequence: TGCGCCAGCAGTGTGCCAGGGACTGTGAACACCGGGGAGCTGTTTTTT.

The V call is TRBV6-5, the J call TRBJ1-1, with a possible D match to TRBD1 (5 bases). V was shortened by 8 bases and J by 4 bases, with 17 bases between the two germline ends. This CDR3 has 14 amino acids. Germline loops: CDR1 MNHEY, CDR2 SVGAGI. The CDR3 here is CASLRIPGGTEAFF. Here the CDR3 DNA reads TGTGCCAGCCTCAGGATCCCCGGGGGCACTGAAGCTTTCTTT.

A few counts support this clone. The V call is TRBV9, the J call TRBJ2-1, with TRBD2 matching 7 bases. The CDR3 length is 13 residues. From germline, CDR1 is SGDLS and CDR2 YYNGEE. J gave up 5 bases and V 4 bases, and 3 bases lay outside the gene matches. CDR3 amino acids: CASSPRGNNEQFF. In nucleotides, the CDR3 is TGTGCCAGCAGCCCGCGGGGGAACAATGAGCAGTTCTTC.

This sequence joins TRBV13 and TRBJ1-6, with D maybe TRBD1 (6 bases). The V end was cut by 3 bases, the J end by 9 bases, with 15 bases between. CDR3 length equals 15 residues. Per germline, CDR1 PRHDT and CDR2 FYEKMQ (reference sequence). The CDR3 spells CASSFRGGSGSPLHF. The CDR3 DNA follows: TGTGCCAGCAGCTTCAGGGGCGGTAGTGGTTCACCCCTCCACTTT.

This clone occurred once. The chain is built from TRBV5-6 and TRBJ1-1; weak D call: TRBD1 (5 bases). Between the trimmed V and J ends, which lost 4 bases and 4 bases, there was a span of 11 bases. This CDR3 contains 13 residues. The V gene's germline CDR1 is SGHDT and CDR2 YYEEEE. The CDR3 nucleotides read TGTGCCAGCAGCGCGGGGGGGACCACTGAAGCTTTCTTT. It encodes CASSAGGTTEAFF.

The chain recombines TRBV5-1 with TRBJ1-2, with D unresolved. Germline CDR1 SGHRS, CDR2 YFSETQ. Trimming removed 4 bases from V and 0 bases from J, with 13 bases in between. The CDR3 spans 15 residues. CDR3 region: CASSEGRNTNYGYTF. DNA of the CDR3: TGCGCCAGCAGCGAGGGCCGAAACACTAACTATGGCTACACCTTC.

This clone was seen a handful of times. The genes are TRBV20-1 and TRBJ1-2; 9 nucleotides align to TRBD1. CDR3 length: 14 residues. Per germline, CDR1 DFQATT and CDR2 SNEGSKA (reference sequence). After removal of 3 bases from V and 5 bases from J, the junction contained 7 bases not matched to a gene. In DNA, the CDR3 is TGCAGTGCTAGTCCCATGGACAGGGGTTATGGCTACACCTTC. It is translated as CSASPMDRGYGYTF.

The chain joins TRBV4-1 to TRBJ1-3; a weak D match, TRBD1 (6 bases). This CDR3 contains 19 residues. V lost 2 bases and J lost 2, with 22 bases in between. Germline V gives CDR1 MGHRA, CDR2 YSYEKL. The CDR3 spells CASSQILRDTDFPGNTIYF. The CDR3 DNA is TGCGCCAGCAGCCAAATTCTTCGGGACACCGATTTCCCTGGAAACACCATATATTTT.

V and J are TRBV19 and TRBJ1-2; a weak D match, TRBD1 (5 bases). Germline assignment: CDR1 LNHDA and CDR2 SQIVND (reference sequence). Trimming shortened V by 1 base and J by 7 bases, and 10 bases separated the two germline ends. This CDR3 is built from 13 residues. The CDR3 sequence: CASSIAGPSGYTF. In DNA, the CDR3 is TGTGCCAGTAGTATAGCAGGGCCCTCTGGCTACACCTTC.

This clone was recorded once. The chain recombines TRBV6-5 with TRBJ2-3, with D possibly TRBD2 on 5 matching bases. Germline CDR1 is MNHEY and CDR2 is SVGAGI. This CDR3 region has 14 residues. Trimming left V 6 bases short and J 1 base short, with 11 bases between. CDR3 in amino acids: CASRREQGTDTQYF. CDR3 DNA: TGTGCCAGCAGAAGGGAGCAAGGCACAGATACGCAGTATTTT.

This clone was seen a few times. This sequence joins TRBV30 and TRBJ1-5; D is unresolved. Germline V gene data show CDR1 as GTSNPN and CDR2 as SVGIG (reference sequence). V was shortened by 5 bases and J by 6 bases, with 20 bases between the two germline ends. CDR3 size: 15 residues. In nucleotides, the CDR3 is TGTGCCTGGGATAGTTTTAGGCTCCGAGGTCAGCCCCAGCATTTT. Residues: CAWDSFRLRGQPQHF.

This chain joins TRBV7-8 and TRBJ1-2; D is perhaps TRBD1 (6 bases). Germline V lookup: CDR1 SGHVS, CDR2 FQNEAQ. V was pared by 0 bases and J by 5 bases, with 10 bases between. The CDR3 loop spans 14 amino acids. The DNA of the CDR3 is TGTGCCAGCAGCTTAGCGGGCAGGGGATATGGCTACACCTTC. Protein: CASSLAGRGYGYTF.

This chain links TRBV6-6 with TRBJ1-3, with D hard to call. CDR3 size: 15 residues. V lost 4 bases and J 0 bases, leaving 10 bases between the germline ends. Germline V lookup: CDR1 MNHNY, CDR2 SVGAGI (reference sequence). The CDR3 DNA follows: TGTGCCAGCAGTTTGATACCCAGCTCTGGAAACACCATATATTTT. It yields the protein CASSLIPSSGNTIYF.

The genes are TRBV6-2 or TRBV6-3 and TRBJ1-1, with 7 bases matching TRBD1. Germline trimming cut 5 bases from V and 5 bases from J; bases unmatched to any gene: 8. Germline V gene sequence: CDR1 MNHEY, CDR2 SVGEGT. The CDR3 consists of 14 residues. The CDR3 DNA reads as TGTGCCAGCAGTCGACAGGGATCATTGACTGAAGCTTTCTTT. This encodes CASSRQGSLTEAFF.

The chain carries TRBV24-1 and TRBJ2-2; 9 nucleotides align to TRBD1. The V gene end was trimmed by 3 bases and the J gene end by 5 bases; junction bases not matched to a gene: 3. The V gene's germline CDR1 is KGHDR and CDR2 SFDVKD. The CDR3 length is 15 residues. DNA for the CDR3: TGTGCCACCAGTGATAGACAGGGGGGAACCGGGGAGCTGTTTTTT. It is translated as CATSDRQGGTGELFF.

The chain recombines TRBV5-6 with TRBJ2-7; tentatively, D is TRBD2 (5 bases). The CDR3 runs to 14 residues. V lost 6 bases, J lost 2 bases, and 15 bases lay in between. Germline loops: CDR1 SGHDT, CDR2 YYEEEE. The DNA of the CDR3 is TGTGCCAGCACCCGTGACGGGGTTACCTACGAGCAGTACTTC. The encoded protein is CASTRDGVTYEQYF.

This clone was detected a few times. The chain is built from TRBV10-3 and TRBJ1-1; unclear D gene. Trimming left V 0 bases short and J 1 base short, with 6 bases between. Germline loops: CDR1 ENHRY, CDR2 SYGVKD. This CDR3 comprises 14 residues. CDR3 region: CAISESPGNTEAFF. The CDR3 DNA is TGTGCCATCAGTGAGTCTCCCGGGAACACTGAAGCTTTCTTT.

V and J are TRBV29-1 and TRBJ1-4; 7 nucleotides line up with TRBD1. V lost 3 bases to trimming and J lost 10 bases; unmatched junction nucleotides: 5. The CDR3 sequence is 12 residues long. The V gene's germline CDR1 is SQVTM and CDR2 ANQGSEA. The CDR3 sequence is CSVDGSGGKLFF. DNA of the CDR3: TGCAGCGTTGACGGCTCAGGGGGAAAACTGTTTTTT.

The rearrangement joins TRBV18 to TRBJ2-5, with D possibly matching TRBD2 (5 bases). V was trimmed by 3 bases and J by 6 bases, leaving 11 bases between them. CDR3 length equals 13 residues. Germline CDR1 is KGHSH and CDR2 is LQKENI. Here the CDR3 DNA reads TGTGCCAGCTCACCCCCTGACGGGAAGACCCAGTACTTC. This codes for CASSPPDGKTQYF.

CDR3 amino acids: CASSPSRALEQYF. CDR3 sequence (DNA): TGTGCCAGTAGTCCCTCGAGAGCACTCGAGCAGTACTTC. The rearrangement links TRBV19 to TRBJ2-7; no definite D call. V dropped 5 bases and J dropped 6 bases, with 14 bases sitting between them. The CDR3 runs 13 residues. Germline values: CDR1 LNHDA, CDR2 SQIVND (reference sequence).